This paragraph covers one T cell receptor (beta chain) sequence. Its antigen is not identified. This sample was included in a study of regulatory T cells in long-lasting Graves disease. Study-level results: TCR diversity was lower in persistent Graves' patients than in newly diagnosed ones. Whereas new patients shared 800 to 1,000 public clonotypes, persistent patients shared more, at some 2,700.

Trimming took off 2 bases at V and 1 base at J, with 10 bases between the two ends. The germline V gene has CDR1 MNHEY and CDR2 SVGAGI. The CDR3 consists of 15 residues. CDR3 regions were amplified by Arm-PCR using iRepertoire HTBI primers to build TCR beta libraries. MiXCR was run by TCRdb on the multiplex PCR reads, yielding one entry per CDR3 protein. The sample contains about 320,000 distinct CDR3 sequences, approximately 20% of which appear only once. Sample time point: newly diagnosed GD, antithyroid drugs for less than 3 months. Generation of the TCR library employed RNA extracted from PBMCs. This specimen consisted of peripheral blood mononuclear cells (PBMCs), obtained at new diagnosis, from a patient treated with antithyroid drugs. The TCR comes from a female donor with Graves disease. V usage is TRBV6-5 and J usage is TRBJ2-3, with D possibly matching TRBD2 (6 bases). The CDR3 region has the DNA TGTGCCAGCAGTTACACCCCGGGAGGCACAGATACGCAGTATTTT. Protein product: CASSYTPGGTDTQYF.